A single sample is the source of the 8 T cell receptor beta chains below, sequenced in a study of cytomegalovirus exposure and HLA in healthy donors. TCRdb's copy holds only in-frame clones and misses some; the assay was immunoSEQ multiplex PCR. The table includes 68,000 or so clones, 90% to 95% detected once. Sequenced input: PBMCs. These receptor sequences come from a young man in good health and CMV-seronegative.

The chain employs TRBV4-2 and TRBJ2-7; TRBD2 matches 11 bases. V lost 4 bases and J lost 4; bases outside the gene matches: 3. CDR1 LGHNA and CDR2 YNFKEQ come from the germline V gene. This CDR3 is built from 14 residues. The CDR3 DNA is TGTGCCAGCAGCCTGGGACTAGCGGTATACGAGCAGTACTTC. It is translated as CASSLGLAVYEQYF.

The rearrangement joins TRBV28 to TRBJ1-2; unclear D gene. This CDR3 is built from 14 residues. V was cut by 3 bases and J by 4 bases, with 12 bases left in between. Germline lookup yields CDR1 MDHEN and CDR2 SYDVKM. CDR3 sequence (DNA): TGTGCCAGCAGTTTGGCCGGGGAGAGCTATGGCTACACCTTC. It codes for CASSLAGESYGYTF.

This rearrangement joins TRBV6-1 to TRBJ2-3; 7 bases match TRBD2. This CDR3 has 15 amino acids. Per germline, CDR1 MNHNS and CDR2 SASEGT. V shed 8 bases, J shed 8 bases, and the junction held 16 bases outside the gene matches. The CDR3 sequence: CASGARVSGPLTQYF. The DNA for the CDR3 is TGTGCCAGCGGGGCGAGGGTTAGCGGGCCCCTTACGCAGTATTTT.

This chain connects TRBV11-2 to TRBJ2-3; 8 bases agree with TRBD2. With V trimmed by 5 bases and J by 4 bases, 8 bases remained unmatched. Germline V gene lookup returns CDR1 SGHAT and CDR2 FQNNGV. There are 15 residues in the CDR3. The CDR3 bases are TGTGCCAGCAGCGTGACGGGAGGGATAGCAGATACGCAGTATTTT. Its translation: CASSVTGGIADTQYF.

The gene calls are TRBV7-8 and TRBJ1-2; tentative D call: TRBD1 (5 bases). Germline CDR1 and CDR2: SGHVS and FQNEAQ. The CDR3 spans 14 residues. The ends were cut back, 3 bases at V and 4 bases at J, with 12 bases in the middle. The CDR3 DNA reads as TGTGCCAGCAGCTTCGAAGGGACTTCCTATGGCTACACCTTC. Protein product: CASSFEGTSYGYTF.

This clone appeared a single time. This rearrangement joins TRBV6-5 to TRBJ2-7, with 9 bases that match TRBD1. CDR1 and CDR2 (germline): MNHEY, SVGAGI. This CDR3 spans 16 amino acids. Trimming cost V 0 bases and J 4 bases; bases outside gene matches: 7. The CDR3 sequence is CASSYSRGDRDYEQYF. The CDR3 region has the DNA TGTGCCAGCAGTTACTCGAGGGGGGACAGGGATTACGAGCAGTACTTC.

This clone is a singleton in its sample. V gene TRBV5-6 combines with J gene TRBJ2-7; D gene uncertain. Germline V lookup: CDR1 SGHDT, CDR2 YYEEEE. Trimming pared 1 base from V and 0 bases from J, leaving 5 bases between. The CDR3 consists of 13 residues. Here the CDR3 reads CASSLSSSYEQYF. The CDR3 DNA reads as TGTGCCAGCAGCTTGTCCAGCTCCTACGAGCAGTACTTC.

J is TRBJ1-1 and V is TRBV7-3; the match to TRBD1 covers 7 bases. J gave up 0 bases and V 4 bases, and 2 bases lay outside the gene matches. Germline V gene data show CDR1 as SGHTA and CDR2 as FQGTGA. This CDR3 spans 14 amino acids. The CDR3 spells CASSSQGLNTEAFF. The DNA of the CDR3 is TGTGCCAGCAGCTCACAGGGGTTGAACACTGAAGCTTTCTTT.